These 4 T cell receptor beta chains share one sample of origin, sequenced in a study of cytomegalovirus exposure and HLA in healthy donors. In the PCR, 60 Vbeta and 13 Jbeta primers were used. Clones were read by immunoSEQ multiplex PCR, and TCRdb kept only the in-frame ones, dropping some. Of about 170,000 clones in the sample, roughly four fifths were seen once. Sequenced material: PBMCs. Every receptor here comes from a girl between 2 and 10 years old in good health and CMV-seropositive.

This sequence joins TRBV28 and TRBJ1-5; 7 nucleotides line up with TRBD1. This CDR3 has 15 amino acids. Germline trimming cut 4 bases from V and 3 bases from J; bases unmatched to any gene: 6. Germline V gene lookup returns CDR1 MDHEN and CDR2 SYDVKM. The CDR3 sequence: CASSSPGQINQPQHF. As DNA, the CDR3 is TGTGCCAGCAGTTCACCGGGACAGATCAATCAGCCCCAGCATTTT.

The chain is built from TRBV28 and TRBJ1-5; tentatively, D is TRBD1 (5 bases). Germline CDR1 and CDR2: MDHEN and SYDVKM. This CDR3 is built from 13 residues. V was cut by 8 bases and J by 7 bases, with 15 bases left in between. The CDR3 spells CASYDSWGQPQHF. The CDR3 coding sequence is TGTGCCAGCTACGACAGTTGGGGACAGCCCCAGCATTTT.

J is TRBJ2-3 and V is TRBV5-1; TRBD2 matches at 7 bases. J gave up 0 bases and V 5 bases, and 6 bases lay outside the gene matches. From germline, CDR1 is SGHRS and CDR2 YFSETQ. CDR3 length: 15 amino acids. CDR3 sequence reads: CASSPERGSTDTQYF. CDR3 nucleotide sequence: TGCGCCAGCAGTCCGGAGCGGGGTAGCACAGATACGCAGTATTTT.

The chain links TRBV28 to TRBJ2-1, with D possibly TRBD2 on 6 matching bases. Germline V gene sequence: CDR1 MDHEN, CDR2 SYDVKM. Trimming left V 3 bases short and J 8 bases short, with 8 bases between. The CDR3 runs to 12 residues. CDR3 sequence: CASSLTGDEQFF. CDR3 sequence (DNA): TGTGCCAGCAGTTTGACGGGGGATGAGCAGTTCTTC.